A selection of T cell receptor beta chains follows, all from one sample in a study of cytomegalovirus exposure and HLA in healthy donors. Only in-frame clones appear in the TCRdb table, and some are missing; sequencing was by immunoSEQ multiplex PCR. The sample includes 300,000 or so clones, about 83% of them seen just once. The sequenced material came from PBMCs. These TCRs come from a woman between 35 and 50 years old in good health and CMV-seropositive. Each CDR3 is given with its conserved first and last residue. D genes are given only for firm matches. Rows give clone size only sometimes, using once, few, many, or a class for an expanded clone.

clone size	CDR3 length	V gene	D gene	J gene	CDR3 DNA	CDR3 protein
-	16	TRBV28	-	TRBJ2-7	TGTGCCACCGATCTGGGGGCTAGCCGCTCCGGCTACGAGCAGTACTTC	CATDLGASRSGYEQYF
once	16	TRBV18	TRBD2	TRBJ2-3	TGTGCCAGCTCAGGCGGACTAGCGGTGAGCACAGATACGCAGTATTTT	CASSGGLAVSTDTQYF
-	15	TRBV6-1	-	TRBJ1-3	TGTGCCAGCAGTGCCGAATTAGCCTCTGGAAACACCATATATTTT	CASSAELASGNTIYF
-	16	TRBV11-3	-	TRBJ2-1	TGTGCCAGCAGCCAGCACCGGGGGAGCTCCTACAATGAGCAGTTCTTC	CASSQHRGSSYNEQFF
-	16	TRBV4-2	TRBD2	TRBJ2-1	TGTGCCAGCAGCCAGCGTGGAACTAGCGGCCACAATGAGCAGTTCTTC	CASSQRGTSGHNEQFF
few	14	TRBV2	TRBD1	TRBJ2-5	TGTGCCAGCAGGAGACTGGACAGGGAAGAGACCCAGTACTTC	CASRRLDREETQYF
-	15	TRBV30	-	TRBJ1-6	TGTGCCTGGAGTGTCCGGTACCTTACCAATTCACCCCTCCACTTT	CAWSVRYLTNSPLHF
few	17	TRBV11-2	-	TRBJ2-3	TGTGCCAGCAGCTTAAGGGGTTCACCCGGAAACACAGATACGCAGTATTTT	CASSLRGSPGNTDTQYF
-	11	TRBV2	-	TRBJ2-3	TGTGCCAGCAGTTACACAGATACGCAGTATTTT	CASSYTDTQYF
-	16	TRBV5-4	TRBD1	TRBJ2-7	TGTGCCAGCAGCTTGGATTCGGCCAGGGGGCCTTACGAGCAGTACTTC	CASSLDSARGPYEQYF